The present entry profiles one T cell receptor (beta chain) with its context. The data belong to a study of technical replicates of blood from a handful of donors. After removal of 0 bases from V and 4 bases from J, the junction contained 4 bases not matched to a gene. There are 15 residues in the CDR3. Per germline, CDR1 SGHRS and CDR2 YFSETQ. Assay used: immunoSEQ multiplex PCR; TCRdb lists only in-frame clones, some missing. This sample carries about 14,000 clones, roughly 80% of them seen once, and the ten largest clones take about 12%. V and J are TRBV5-1 and TRBJ1-2; 9 bases are shared with TRBD1. The sequence was collected from a human donor in good health. Specimen: PBMCs. CDR3 in DNA: TGCGCCAGCAGCTTGGTGGACAGGGGTGGCTATGGCTACACCTTC. Its translation: CASSLVDRGGYGYTF.